This entry lists 5 T cell receptor beta chains sequenced from one sample in a study of cytomegalovirus exposure and HLA in healthy donors. Data came from immunoSEQ multiplex PCR; TCRdb stores just in-frame clones and leaves some out. The sample lists 200,000 or so clones, roughly 84% seen once, with roughly 2% in the top ten. Material: PBMCs. Source of these receptors: a young woman in good health and CMV-seropositive.

This sequence joins TRBV27 and TRBJ2-7; TRBD1 matches at 9 bases. The CDR3 consists of 16 residues. Germline CDR1 is MNHEY and CDR2 is SMNVEV (reference sequence). The V segment lost 5 bases and the J segment 2 bases; nucleotides outside the gene matches: 10. The CDR3 DNA reads TGTGCCAGCAGTCCCTCGTCCGGGACAGGGACCTACGAGCAGTACTTC. Translation gives CASSPSSGTGTYEQYF.

The J gene is TRBJ2-7, the V gene TRBV10-1; 12 nucleotides match TRBD2. The CDR3 totals 17 residues. CDR1 and CDR2 from the germline V gene are WNHNN and SYGVQD (reference sequence). The J segment lost 6 bases and the V segment lost 6 bases, leaving 15 bases of the junction unmatched. The CDR3 here is CASSSFSSGRARLEQYF. The CDR3 bases are TGCGCCAGCAGCTCATTCTCTAGCGGGAGGGCCCGACTCGAGCAGTACTTC.

This CDR3 reads CASSFSGGSGNEQFF. The CDR3 DNA is TGTGCCAGCAGCTTTTCTGGGGGCAGTGGCAATGAGCAGTTCTTC. This chain links TRBV7-9 with TRBJ2-1, with D possibly being TRBD1 (6 bases). Per the germline V gene, CDR1 is SEHNR and CDR2 is FQNEAQ (reference sequence). V lost 3 bases to trimming and J lost 6 bases, with 15 bases between them. This CDR3 comprises 15 residues.

This clone was observed a single time. CDR3 sequence: CASSTGVGGELFF. The CDR3 nucleotides read TGTGCCAGCAGTACGGGGGTGGGCGGGGAGCTGTTTTTT. The chain employs TRBV27 and TRBJ2-2, with D possibly matching TRBD2 (6 bases). Germline values: CDR1 MNHEY, CDR2 SMNVEV (reference sequence). V lost 5 bases and J 7 bases, leaving 11 bases between the germline ends. This CDR3 comprises 13 residues.

This rearrangement joins TRBV6-1 to TRBJ2-1; maybe TRBD2 (6 bases). This CDR3 is built from 16 residues. The germline V and J ends were trimmed by 3 bases and 2 bases, with 14 bases remaining between them. Germline V lookup: CDR1 MNHNS, CDR2 SASEGT. In nucleotides, the CDR3 is TGTGCCAGCAGTGAGTGGCCTAGCGCAGCCTACAATGAGCAGTTCTTC. Its translation is CASSEWPSAAYNEQFF.